These 32 T cell receptor beta chains came from one sample sequenced in a study of T-cell reconstitution after alpha-beta-depleted transplantation in children. Using unique molecular identifiers, the investigators prepared the TCRbeta library. TCRdb used MiXCR to reprocess the PCR reads, holding one entry per CDR3 protein. This sample has around 530,000 distinct CDR3 sequences; about 31% occur once, and the top ten carry 2% to 2.5%. The sample consisted of PBMCs from the stem cell graft donor, taken from the stem cell graft. The receptors come from a human donor who donated a stem cell graft to a child with aplastic anemia.

This clonotype was detected once. J is TRBJ2-7 and V is TRBV7-9; 11 nucleotides line up with TRBD2. With V trimmed by 5 bases and J by 3 bases, 6 bases remained unmatched. Germline CDR1 SEHNR, CDR2 FQNEAQ (reference sequence). This CDR3 region has 15 residues. The CDR3, as DNA: TGTGCCAGCAGCGAAGGGACTAGCGGTGGCTACGAGCAGTACTTC. Translated: CASSEGTSGGYEQYF. The variable domain in full, with the rest retrieved from reference TRBV7-9 and TRBJ2-7, is DTGVSQNPRHKITKRGQNVTFRCDPISEHNRLYWYRQTLGQGPEFLTYFQNEAQLEKSRLLSDRFSAERPKGSFSTLEIQRTEQGDSAMYLCASSEGTSGGYEQYFGPGTRLTVT.

Notes on this clonotype: The CDR3 does not close with the conserved phenylalanine or tryptophan, likely indicating a read error. The gene calls are TRBV10-2 and TRBJ2-5; TRBD2 matches 12 bases. V was clipped by 8 bases and J by 3 bases; unmatched bases: 4. The CDR3 runs to 14 residues. The germline V gene has CDR1 WSHSY and CDR2 SAAADI. CDR3 nucleotide sequence: TGCGCCAGCCGTAGACTAGCGGGAGAAGAGACCCAGTACTTG. It specifies CASRRLAGEETQYL.

This chain links TRBV3-1 with TRBJ2-2; possible D gene TRBD2, 6 bases. V lost 0 bases, J lost 3 bases, and 11 bases lay in between. From germline, CDR1 is LGHDT and CDR2 YNNKEL (reference sequence). The CDR3 spans 16 residues. The DNA for the CDR3 is TGTGCCAGCAGCCAAGATGTACTAGCAGACACCGGGGAGCTGTTTTTT. Translation gives CASSQDVLADTGELFF.

This clonotype occurred a few times. The genes are TRBV10-3 and TRBJ1-1; 7 positions match TRBD1. Germline CDR1 ENHRY, CDR2 SYGVKD. This CDR3 contains 13 residues. V gave up 2 bases and J gave up 7 bases; unmatched junction bases: 4. CDR3: CAISERAGGEAFF. In DNA form, the CDR3 reads TGTGCCATCAGTGAGAGGGCAGGGGGTGAAGCTTTCTTT.

The chain is built from TRBV27 and TRBJ1-5, with 8 bases aligning to TRBD1. The length of the CDR3 is 15 residues. Germline CDR1 is MNHEY and CDR2 is SMNVEV (reference sequence). J lost 6 bases, V lost 6 bases, and 10 bases had no gene match. The CDR3 nucleotides are TGTGCCAGCAGAGATGGGACAGGTGAAGGTCAGCCCCAGCATTTT. Translation gives CASRDGTGEGQPQHF.

V usage is TRBV20-1 and J usage is TRBJ1-4, with D unclear. The CDR3 has 12 residues. Per the germline V gene, CDR1 is DFQATT and CDR2 is SNEGSKA (reference sequence). V gave up 4 bases and J gave up 1 base, with 4 bases separating them. CDR3 nucleotides: TGCAGTGCTATTGGAACTAATGAAAAACTGTTTTTT. Translated: CSAIGTNEKLFF.

The table lists this clonotype with a few counts. The CDR3 spells CASSPRTSRGPEKLFF. CDR3 nucleotides: TGTGCCAGCTCACCAAGGACGAGTAGGGGTCCTGAAAAACTGTTTTTT. This chain joins TRBV18 and TRBJ1-4; maybe TRBD1 (5 bases). Trimming shortened V by 2 bases and J by 7 bases, and 17 bases separated the two germline ends. The CDR3 totals 16 residues. Germline CDR1 and CDR2: KGHSH and LQKENI.

The V and J genes are TRBV12-3 or TRBV12-4 and TRBJ1-2; D may be TRBD1 (6 bases). V lost 6 bases and J 2 bases, leaving 19 bases between the germline ends. This CDR3 has 16 amino acids. CDR3 residues: CASSRIPDRPNYGYTF. The CDR3 region has the DNA TGTGCCAGCAGCCGGATCCCTGACAGGCCGAACTATGGCTACACCTTC.

The rearrangement links TRBV5-6 to TRBJ1-1; D gene uncertain. This CDR3 has 12 amino acids. Germline values: CDR1 SGHDT, CDR2 YYEEEE. Trimming left V 6 bases short and J 8 bases short, with 14 bases between. The CDR3 DNA sequence: TGTGCCAGCACCTTCGGAGGGATCGAAGCTTTCTTT. Its translation is CASTFGGIEAFF.

The CDR3 nucleotides are TGTGCCAGCTCACCGGTCAATCAAGCTTTCTTT. Translated: CASSPVNQAFF. V is TRBV18 and J is TRBJ1-1; no definite D call. Looked up from germline, CDR1 is KGHSH and CDR2 is LQKENI. The CDR3 covers 11 residues. Trimming took 3 bases from V and 9 from J, leaving 8 bases between them.

The CDR3 protein is CASSWVLGADTQYF. DNA of the CDR3: TGTGCCAGCAGTTGGGTTTTAGGAGCAGATACGCAGTATTTT. The chain links TRBV12-3 or TRBV12-4 to TRBJ2-3; D is unresolved. The CDR3 has 14 residues. V lost 4 bases and J 4 bases, leaving 12 bases between the germline ends.

This clonotype was seen a handful of times. This chain connects TRBV7-9 to TRBJ2-1, with 7 bases lining up with TRBD2. This CDR3 has 15 residues. J was trimmed by 6 bases and V by 2 bases; bases with no gene match: 7. In germline, CDR1 is SEHNR, CDR2 FQNEAQ (reference sequence). CDR3 loop: CASSLSGGGRNEQFF. The CDR3 region has the DNA TGTGCCAGCAGCTTATCGGGGGGTGGGCGCAATGAGCAGTTCTTC.

V usage is TRBV15 and J usage is TRBJ2-5; D remains ambiguous. V shed 3 bases and J shed 1 base, with 9 bases lying between them. The CDR3 is 14 residues long. In germline, CDR1 is LNHNV, CDR2 YYDKDF (reference sequence). Here the CDR3 DNA reads TGTGCCACCAGCAGTAGCTCAGGCCAAGAGACCCAGTACTTC. Its translation: CATSSSSGQETQYF.

The chain combines TRBV19 with TRBJ1-5; D call uncertain. CDR3 length equals 16 residues. The V gene's germline CDR1 is LNHDA and CDR2 SQIVND (reference sequence). With 3 bases removed from V and 6 bases from J, the gap between germline ends came to 18 bases. Here the CDR3 DNA reads TGTGCCAGTAGTATCAATTGGTCTGGAGGGTTTCAGCCCCAGCATTTT. Translation gives CASSINWSGGFQPQHF.

This chain joins TRBV12-3 or TRBV12-4 and TRBJ1-1, with D possibly TRBD1 on 6 matching bases. Trimming took off 3 bases at V and 1 base at J, with 18 bases between the two ends. The CDR3 length is 17 residues. The CDR3 is CASSLVTEGVANTEAFF. CDR3 nucleotide sequence: TGTGCCAGCAGTTTGGTAACGGAGGGGGTTGCGAACACTGAAGCTTTCTTT.

This clonotype was observed a handful of times. The gene calls are TRBV19 and TRBJ2-1; D not resolved. V lost 5 bases and J 9 bases, leaving 8 bases between the germline ends. The length of the CDR3 is 11 residues. Germline CDR1 and CDR2: LNHDA and SQIVND (reference sequence). In nucleotides, the CDR3 is TGTGCCAGTAGTGCCTTGGGTGAGCAGTTCTTC. It translates to CASSALGEQFF. Drawing the rest from reference TRBV19 and TRBJ2-1, the complete variable domain is DGGITQSPKYLFRKEGQNVTLSCEQNLNHDAMYWYRQDPGQGLRLIYYSQIVNDFQKGDIAEGYSVSREKKESFPLTVTSAQKNPTAFYLCASSALGEQFFGPGTRLTVL.

The chain joins TRBV7-2 to TRBJ2-1; TRBD2 might be the D (5 bases). V shed 5 bases and J shed 15 bases, with 14 bases lying between them. From germline, CDR1 is SGHTA and CDR2 FQGNSA. This CDR3 is 11 amino acids long. CDR3 DNA: TGTGCCAGCAGCCCAGGACTGGTGATGTTCTTC. Amino acid sequence: CASSPGLVMFF.

This clonotype was detected only a few times. The chain uses TRBV5-1 and TRBJ2-7; D tentatively fits TRBD1 or TRBD2 (5 bases each). This CDR3 spans 14 amino acids. CDR1 is SGHRS and CDR2 is YFSETQ in the germline V gene. Deletions cut 0 bases from V and 4 bases from J, with 11 bases between. The CDR3 reads CASSLDQGPYEQYF. CDR3 coding DNA: TGCGCCAGCAGCTTGGACCAGGGACCGTACGAGCAGTACTTC.

The gene calls are TRBV28 and TRBJ1-2, with D possibly being TRBD1 (6 bases). Trimming cost V 5 bases and J 0 bases, with 10 bases left between them. This CDR3 is 14 amino acids long. Germline CDR1 and CDR2: MDHEN and SYDVKM. CDR3 sequence reads: CASSGGGTNYGYTF. CDR3 DNA sequence: TGTGCCAGCAGTGGGGGCGGAACTAACTATGGCTACACCTTC.

This clonotype appeared a few times. CDR3 region: CASSLGTAGQETQYF. The CDR3 DNA sequence: TGTGCCAGCAGCCTGGGAACAGCGGGGCAAGAGACCCAGTACTTC. This rearrangement joins TRBV7-7 to TRBJ2-5; 7 bases agree with TRBD2. J gave up 2 bases and V 5 bases, and 8 bases lay outside the gene matches. Germline V CDR1 and CDR2: SSHAT, FNYEAQ (reference sequence). The CDR3 covers 15 residues.

The chain has TRBV6-2 or TRBV6-3 and TRBJ2-7; D gene unclear. The V end was cut by 6 bases, the J end by 6 bases, with 15 bases between. This CDR3 is 13 amino acids long. Germline V CDR1 and CDR2: MNHEY, SVGEGT. Written as DNA, the CDR3 is TGTGCCAGCAGCTCCGGACCTCTAGTCGAGCAGTACTTC. Its protein product is CASSSGPLVEQYF.

There are many counts of this clonotype. This chain uses TRBV7-8 with TRBJ1-2; D is unresolved. Germline loops: CDR1 SGHVS, CDR2 FQNEAQ. Trimming cost V 1 base and J 0 bases, with 12 bases left between them. The CDR3 consists of 16 residues. This CDR3 reads CASSLEGNWANYGYTF. In DNA form, the CDR3 reads TGTGCCAGCAGCTTAGAGGGAAACTGGGCTAACTATGGCTACACCTTC.

This clonotype was seen a handful of times. This chain connects TRBV20-1 to TRBJ1-1, with D unclear. Trimming took 0 bases from V and 3 from J, leaving 17 bases between them. The CDR3 totals 16 residues. The V gene's germline CDR1 is DFQATT and CDR2 SNEGSKA (reference sequence). The CDR3 sequence: CSARDDFSQVDTEAFF. As DNA, the CDR3 is TGCAGTGCTAGAGATGATTTCTCGCAGGTTGACACTGAAGCTTTCTTT.

This clonotype occurred a few times. V is TRBV6-5 and J is TRBJ2-2; no firm D call. Germline values: CDR1 MNHEY, CDR2 SVGAGI. The CDR3 is made up of 15 amino acids. Trimming cost V 3 bases and J 6 bases, with 14 bases left between them. CDR3 residues: CASSYYVPFPGELFF. The CDR3 DNA reads TGTGCCAGCAGTTATTACGTCCCATTCCCCGGGGAGCTGTTTTTT.

CDR3 coding DNA: TGTGCCAGCTCACCAGGGGGGCCCTACTATGGCTACACCTTC. Protein product: CASSPGGPYYGYTF. V gene TRBV18 combines with J gene TRBJ1-2; TRBD1 might be the D (6 bases). V was cut by 2 bases and J by 3 bases, with 10 bases left in between. Germline V gene lookup returns CDR1 KGHSH and CDR2 LQKENI. There are 14 residues in the CDR3.

V is TRBV12-5 and J is TRBJ1-4; D call uncertain. The CDR3 is 13 residues long. Germline assignment: CDR1 LGHNT and CDR2 FRNRAP. Trimming took 6 bases from V and 4 from J, leaving 9 bases between them. The CDR3 here is CASGPDLNEKLFF. The DNA for the CDR3 is TGTGCTAGTGGCCCAGACCTTAATGAAAAACTGTTTTTT.

The chain uses TRBV6-2 or TRBV6-3 and TRBJ2-3, with a possible D match to TRBD1 (5 bases). Germline lookup yields CDR1 MNHEY and CDR2 SVGEGT. The ends were cut back, 2 bases at V and 13 bases at J, with 10 bases in the middle. The CDR3 extends over 11 amino acids. This chain's CDR3 is CASSYPEQEYF. The CDR3, as DNA: TGTGCCAGCAGTTACCCGGAACAGGAGTATTTT.

As to this clonotype: At one end, the junction sequence differs from germline, possibly due to a read error. The chain couples TRBV7-3 to TRBJ2-1; TRBD2 matches at 7 bases. The CDR3 runs to 17 residues. The V gene's germline CDR1 is SGHTA and CDR2 FQGTGA. CDR3 in amino acids: CASSPIGGGSSYTEQFF. The CDR3 DNA sequence: TGTGCCAGCAGCCCGATTGGAGGCGGGAGCTCCTACACTGAGCAGTTCTTC.

This clonotype was recorded only once. The gene calls are TRBV7-2 and TRBJ1-4; weak D call: TRBD1 (6 bases). This CDR3 has 13 residues. Germline V gene sequence: CDR1 SGHTA, CDR2 FQGNSA. The V and J ends lost 5 bases and 8 bases respectively, with 12 bases between them. CDR3 DNA sequence: TGTGCCAGCAGCCGGGGGGCGGGGGAAAAACTGTTTTTT. As protein: CASSRGAGEKLFF.

This clonotype was seen at least ten times. The chain uses TRBV7-9 and TRBJ1-1; D gene ambiguous. The germline V and J ends were trimmed by 2 bases and 7 bases, with 2 bases remaining between them. This CDR3 has 10 amino acids. CDR1 is SEHNR, CDR2 FQNEAQ, per germline (reference sequence). The CDR3 DNA sequence: TGTGCCAGCAGCTTATATGAAGCTTTCTTT. Translation: CASSLYEAFF.

This clonotype appeared a few times. The chain combines TRBV20-1 with TRBJ2-1, with 7 positions matching TRBD2. Germline V gives CDR1 DFQATT, CDR2 SNEGSKA (reference sequence). The length of the CDR3 is 16 residues. The V gene end was trimmed by 0 bases and the J gene end by 3 bases; junction bases not matched to a gene: 8. The DNA for the CDR3 is TGCAGTGCTAGAGATTCCACACTAGCGATCTACAATGAGCAGTTCTTC. Protein: CSARDSTLAIYNEQFF.

V usage is TRBV30 and J usage is TRBJ1-1, with D perhaps TRBD1 (6 bases). Germline loops: CDR1 GTSNPN, CDR2 SVGIG (reference sequence). CDR3 size: 14 residues. Trimming pared 1 base from V and 1 base from J, leaving 10 bases between. The CDR3 here is CAWSDPGQNTEAFF. CDR3 bases: TGTGCCTGGAGTGATCCGGGACAGAACACTGAAGCTTTCTTT.